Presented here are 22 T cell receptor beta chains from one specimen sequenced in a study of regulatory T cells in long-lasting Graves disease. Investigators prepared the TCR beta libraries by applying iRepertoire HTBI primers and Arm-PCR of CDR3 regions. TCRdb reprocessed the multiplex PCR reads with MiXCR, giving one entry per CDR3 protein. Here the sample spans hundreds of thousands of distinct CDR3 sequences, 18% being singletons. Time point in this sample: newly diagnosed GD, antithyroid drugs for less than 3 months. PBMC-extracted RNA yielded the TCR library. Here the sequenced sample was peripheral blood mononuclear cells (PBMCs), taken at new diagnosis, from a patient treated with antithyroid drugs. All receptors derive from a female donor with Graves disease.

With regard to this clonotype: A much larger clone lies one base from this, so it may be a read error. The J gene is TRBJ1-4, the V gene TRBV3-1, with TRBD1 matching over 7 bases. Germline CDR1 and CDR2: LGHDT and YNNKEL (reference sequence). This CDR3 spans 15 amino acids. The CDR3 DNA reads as TGTGCCAGCAACCAAGATAGACAGGGTTTCGAAAAACTGTTTTTT. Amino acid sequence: CASNQDRQGFEKLFF.

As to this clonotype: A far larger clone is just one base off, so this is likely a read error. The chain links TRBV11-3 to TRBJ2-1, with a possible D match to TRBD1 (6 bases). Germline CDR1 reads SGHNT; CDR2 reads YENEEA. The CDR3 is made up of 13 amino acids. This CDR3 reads CASSLEGPWGQIF. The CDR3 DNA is TGTGCCAGCAGCTTAGAGGGTCCCTGGGGGCAGATCTTC.

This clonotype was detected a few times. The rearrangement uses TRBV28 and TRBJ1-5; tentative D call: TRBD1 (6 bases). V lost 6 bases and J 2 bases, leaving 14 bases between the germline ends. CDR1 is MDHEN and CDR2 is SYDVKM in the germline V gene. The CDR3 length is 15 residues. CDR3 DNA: TGTGCCAGCAGATCCCGAGGGGGTGGCAATCAGCCCCAGCATTTT. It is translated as CASRSRGGGNQPQHF.

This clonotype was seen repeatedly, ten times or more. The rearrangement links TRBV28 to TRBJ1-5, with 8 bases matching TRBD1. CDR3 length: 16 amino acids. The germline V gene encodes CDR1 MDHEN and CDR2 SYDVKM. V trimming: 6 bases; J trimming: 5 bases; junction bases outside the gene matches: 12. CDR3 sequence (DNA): TGTGCCAGCAGGAAATACCGGGACAGGTTCGATCAGCCCCAGCATTTT. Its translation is CASRKYRDRFDQPQHF. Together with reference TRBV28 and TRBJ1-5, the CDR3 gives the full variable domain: DVKVTQSSRYLVKRTGEKVFLECVQDMDHENMFWYRQDPGLGLRLIYFSYDVKMKEKGDIPEGYSVSREKKERFSLILESASTNQTSMYLCASRKYRDRFDQPQHFGDGTRLSIL.

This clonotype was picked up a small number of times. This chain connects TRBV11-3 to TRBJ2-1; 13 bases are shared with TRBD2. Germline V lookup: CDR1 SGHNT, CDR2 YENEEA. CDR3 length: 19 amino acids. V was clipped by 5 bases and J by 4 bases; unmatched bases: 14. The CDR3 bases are TGTGCCAGCAGCCCCGGACTAGCGGGAGCCCATGCCCGGTACAATGAGCAGTTCTTC. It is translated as CASSPGLAGAHARYNEQFF.

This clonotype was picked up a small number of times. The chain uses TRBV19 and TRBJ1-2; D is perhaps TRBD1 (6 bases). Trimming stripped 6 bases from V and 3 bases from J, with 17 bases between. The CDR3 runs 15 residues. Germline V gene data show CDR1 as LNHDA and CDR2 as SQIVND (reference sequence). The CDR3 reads CASSKRQVTHYGYTF. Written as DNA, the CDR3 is TGTGCCAGTAGCAAGAGACAGGTCACACACTATGGCTACACCTTC.

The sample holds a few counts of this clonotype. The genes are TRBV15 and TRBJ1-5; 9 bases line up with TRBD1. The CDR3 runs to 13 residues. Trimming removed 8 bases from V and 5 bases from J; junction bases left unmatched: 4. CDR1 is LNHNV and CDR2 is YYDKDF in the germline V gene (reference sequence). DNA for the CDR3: TGTGCCACCCTCCGGGACAGGGATCAGCCCCAGCATTTT. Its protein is CATLRDRDQPQHF.

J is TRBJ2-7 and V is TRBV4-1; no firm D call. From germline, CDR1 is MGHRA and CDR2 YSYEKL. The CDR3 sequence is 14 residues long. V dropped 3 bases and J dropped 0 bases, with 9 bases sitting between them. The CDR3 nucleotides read TGCGCCAGCAGCCATGGCGGAACCTCCTACGAGCAGTACTTC. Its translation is CASSHGGTSYEQYF.

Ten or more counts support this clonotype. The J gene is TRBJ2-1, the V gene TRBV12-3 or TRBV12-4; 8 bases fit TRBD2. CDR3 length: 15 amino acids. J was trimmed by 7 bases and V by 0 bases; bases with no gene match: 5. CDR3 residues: CASSLASGSWNEQFF. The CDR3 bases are TGTGCCAGCAGTTTAGCCAGCGGGAGTTGGAATGAGCAGTTCTTC.

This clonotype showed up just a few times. CDR3 amino acids: CASSQVAGNTEAFF. DNA for the CDR3: TGCGCCAGCAGCCAGGTGGCCGGGAACACTGAAGCTTTCTTT. The J gene is TRBJ1-1, the V gene TRBV4-1, with D hard to call. Trimming removed 3 bases from V and 1 base from J, with 9 bases in between. The CDR3 consists of 14 residues. Germline V gene data show CDR1 as MGHRA and CDR2 as YSYEKL.

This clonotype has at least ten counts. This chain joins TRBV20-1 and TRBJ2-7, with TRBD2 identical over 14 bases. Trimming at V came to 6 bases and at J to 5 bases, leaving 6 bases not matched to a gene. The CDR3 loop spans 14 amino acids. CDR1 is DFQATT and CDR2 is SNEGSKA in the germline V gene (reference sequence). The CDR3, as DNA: TGCAGTGCCGGGACTAGCGGGAGTCTCGACGAGCAGTACTTC. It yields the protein CSAGTSGSLDEQYF.

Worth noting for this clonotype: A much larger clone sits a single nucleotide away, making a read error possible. DNA of the CDR3: TGTGCCAGCAGCCCGGGCAGGGGCGTCTTGGGCTACACCTTC. Translating gives CASSPGRGVLGYTF. The V call is TRBV28, the J call TRBJ1-2, with D possibly matching TRBD1 (6 bases). Germline assignment: CDR1 MDHEN and CDR2 SYDVKM. The V gene lost 6 bases and the J gene lost 8 bases, with 19 bases spanning the gap. This CDR3 is built from 14 residues.

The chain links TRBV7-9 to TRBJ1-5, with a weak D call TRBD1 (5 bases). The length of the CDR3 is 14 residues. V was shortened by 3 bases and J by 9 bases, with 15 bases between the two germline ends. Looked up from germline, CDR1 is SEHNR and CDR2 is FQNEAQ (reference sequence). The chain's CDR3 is CASSLGGAGRPQHF. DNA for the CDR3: TGTGCCAGCAGCTTGGGAGGGGCGGGTCGGCCCCAGCATTTT.

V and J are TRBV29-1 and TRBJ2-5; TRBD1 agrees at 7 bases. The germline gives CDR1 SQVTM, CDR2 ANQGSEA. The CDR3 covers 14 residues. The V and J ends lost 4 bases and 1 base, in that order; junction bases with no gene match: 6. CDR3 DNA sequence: TGCAGCGTTGCTCCACGGGACAGCCAAGAGACCCAGTACTTC. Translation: CSVAPRDSQETQYF.

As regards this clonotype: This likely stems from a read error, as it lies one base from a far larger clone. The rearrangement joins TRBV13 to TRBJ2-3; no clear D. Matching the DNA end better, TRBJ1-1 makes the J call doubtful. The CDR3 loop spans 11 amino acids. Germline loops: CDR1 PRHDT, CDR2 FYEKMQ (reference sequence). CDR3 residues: CASSRTHVAFF. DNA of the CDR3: TGTGCCAGCAGTCGTACCCACGTAGCTTTCTTT.

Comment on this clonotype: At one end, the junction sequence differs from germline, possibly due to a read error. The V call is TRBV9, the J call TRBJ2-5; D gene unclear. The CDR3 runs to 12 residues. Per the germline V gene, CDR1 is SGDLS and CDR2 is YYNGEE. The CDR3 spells CASSVVSDPRHF. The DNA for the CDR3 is TGTGCCAGCAGCGTAGTTTCGGACCCTAGACACTTC. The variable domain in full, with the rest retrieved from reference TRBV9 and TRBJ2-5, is DSGVTQTPKHLITATGQRVTLRCSPRSGDLSVYWYQQSLDQGLQFLIQYYNGEERAKGNILERFSAQQFPDLHSELNLSSLELGDSALYFCASSVVSDPRHFGPGTRLLVL.

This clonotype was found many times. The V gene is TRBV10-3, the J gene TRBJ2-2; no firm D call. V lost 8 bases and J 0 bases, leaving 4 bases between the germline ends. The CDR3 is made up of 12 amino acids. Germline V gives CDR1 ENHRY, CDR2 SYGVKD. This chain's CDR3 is CAIGSNTGELFF. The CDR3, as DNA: TGTGCCATCGGTTCGAACACCGGGGAGCTGTTTTTT.

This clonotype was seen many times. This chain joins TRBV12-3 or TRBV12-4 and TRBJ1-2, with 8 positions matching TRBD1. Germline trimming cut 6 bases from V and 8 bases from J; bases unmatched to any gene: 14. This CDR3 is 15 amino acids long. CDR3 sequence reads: CASSQSGTGEAGYTF. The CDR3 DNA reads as TGTGCCAGCAGCCAATCGGGGACAGGCGAGGCGGGCTACACCTTC.

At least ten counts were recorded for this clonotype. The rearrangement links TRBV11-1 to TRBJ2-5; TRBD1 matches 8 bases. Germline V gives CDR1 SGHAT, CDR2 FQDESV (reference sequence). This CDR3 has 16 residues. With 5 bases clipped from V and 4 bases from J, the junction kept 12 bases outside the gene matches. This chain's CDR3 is CASSRRGQGRGETQYF. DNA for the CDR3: TGTGCCAGCAGCCGCCGCGGACAGGGCCGGGGAGAGACCCAGTACTTC. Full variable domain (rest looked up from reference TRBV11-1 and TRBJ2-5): EAEVAQSPRYKITEKSQAVAFWCDPISGHATLYWYRQILGQGPELLVQFQDESVVDDSQLPKDRFSAERLKGVDSTLKIQPAELGDSAMYLCASSRRGQGRGETQYFGPGTRLLVL.

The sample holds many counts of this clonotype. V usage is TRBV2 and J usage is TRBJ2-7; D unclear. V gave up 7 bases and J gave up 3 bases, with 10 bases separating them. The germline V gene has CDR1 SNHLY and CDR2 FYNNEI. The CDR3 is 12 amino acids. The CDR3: CASTRNSYEQYF. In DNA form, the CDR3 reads TGTGCCAGCACCAGAAACAGCTACGAGCAGTACTTC.

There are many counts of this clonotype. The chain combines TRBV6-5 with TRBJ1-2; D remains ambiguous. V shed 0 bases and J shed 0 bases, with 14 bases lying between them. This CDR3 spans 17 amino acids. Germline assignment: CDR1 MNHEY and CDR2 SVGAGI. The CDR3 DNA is TGTGCCAGCAGTTACTCGCCTGTGTGGGCAGCTAACTATGGCTACACCTTC. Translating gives CASSYSPVWAANYGYTF.

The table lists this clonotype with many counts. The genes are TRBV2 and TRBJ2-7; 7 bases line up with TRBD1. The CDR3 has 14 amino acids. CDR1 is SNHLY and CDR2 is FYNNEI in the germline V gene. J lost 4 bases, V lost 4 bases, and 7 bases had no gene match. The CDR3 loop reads CASSGRTGYYEQYF. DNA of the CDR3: TGTGCCAGCAGTGGACGGACAGGATATTACGAGCAGTACTTC.